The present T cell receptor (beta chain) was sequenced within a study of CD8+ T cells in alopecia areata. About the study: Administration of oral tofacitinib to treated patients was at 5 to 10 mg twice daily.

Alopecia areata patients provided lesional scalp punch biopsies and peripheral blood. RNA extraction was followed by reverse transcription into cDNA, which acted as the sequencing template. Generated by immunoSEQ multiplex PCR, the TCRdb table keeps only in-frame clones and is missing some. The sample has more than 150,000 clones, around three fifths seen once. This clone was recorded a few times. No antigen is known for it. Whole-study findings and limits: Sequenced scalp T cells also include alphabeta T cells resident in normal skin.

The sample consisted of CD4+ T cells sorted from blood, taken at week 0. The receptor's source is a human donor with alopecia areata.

In DNA form, the CDR3 reads TGCAGCGCCTGGGAGGGAGGGGCCAACGTCCTGACTTTC. Translating it yields CSAWEGGANVLTF. The chain joins TRBV29-1 to TRBJ2-6, with 7 bases matching TRBD2. This CDR3 is built from 13 residues. The V segment lost 7 bases and the J segment 4 bases; nucleotides outside the gene matches: 4. CDR1 SQVTM and CDR2 ANQGSEA come from the germline V gene.